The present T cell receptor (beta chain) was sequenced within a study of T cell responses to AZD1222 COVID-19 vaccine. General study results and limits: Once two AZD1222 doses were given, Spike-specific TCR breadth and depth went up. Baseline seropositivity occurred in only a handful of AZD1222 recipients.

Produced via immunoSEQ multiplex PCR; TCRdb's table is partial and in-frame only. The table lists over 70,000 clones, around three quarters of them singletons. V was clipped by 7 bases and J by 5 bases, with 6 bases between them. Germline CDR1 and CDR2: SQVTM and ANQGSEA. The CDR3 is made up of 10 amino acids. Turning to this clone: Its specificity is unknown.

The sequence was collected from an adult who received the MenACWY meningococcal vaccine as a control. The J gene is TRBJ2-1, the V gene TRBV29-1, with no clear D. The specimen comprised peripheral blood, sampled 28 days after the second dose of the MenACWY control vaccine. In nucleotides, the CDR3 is TGCAGCGCCGGAAACAATGAGCAGTTCTTC. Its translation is CSAGNNEQFF.